Presented here are 26 T cell receptor beta chains from one specimen sequenced in a study of vaccination and CD4 T cells after COVID-19 (dated by TCRdb to about 2022). The intended sense of this specimen's treatment or condition label: roughly ten-day PBMC culture with coronavirus spike peptide pools or control peptides (ViraFEST assay). Libraries were prepared through PCR. The sequencing machine was an Illumina iSeq 100. DNA from cultured CD4+ T cells was subjected to TCR sequencing with the Oncomine TCR Beta short-read assay at the Johns Hopkins FTIC core. TCRdb took the public reads, trimmed them with fastp at Q25, ran MiXCR for clone calling and kept in-frame beta chains. Entries are consolidated by CDR3 protein sequence, retaining the most common genes and DNA. The sample has 9,000 to 13,000 distinct CDR3 sequences on record, about 61% of them singletons. The top ten hold approximately 25% of the sample.

Their target antigens are unknown. The sequenced sample was CD4+ T cells from blood, cultured in vitro, obtained before SARS-CoV-2 vaccination. Source of these receptors: a human donor who had recovered from COVID-19.

This clonotype was observed a few times. The V and J genes are TRBV6-2 or TRBV6-3 and TRBJ1-2; 11 bases are shared with TRBD1. The junction had 15 bases not matched to a gene; V was cut back by 8 bases and J by 4 bases. CDR3 length: 17 residues. In germline, CDR1 is MNHEY, CDR2 SVGEGT. The CDR3 region has the DNA TGTGCCAGCGACACAATCCCCGGGACAGGGGGTACCTATGGCTACACCTTC. It encodes CASDTIPGTGGTYGYTF.

The chain joins TRBV15 to TRBJ2-7; TRBD1 matches 8 bases. The CDR3 runs 14 residues. Germline values: CDR1 LNHNV, CDR2 YYDKDF (reference sequence). V trimming: 1 base; J trimming: 6 bases; junction bases outside the gene matches: 5. The CDR3 is CATSRGTGSIEQYF. The CDR3 coding sequence is TGTGCCACCAGCAGAGGGACAGGGTCTATCGAGCAGTACTTC.

There are a few counts of this clonotype. V usage is TRBV28 and J usage is TRBJ1-1; TRBD1 agrees at 8 bases. V shed 7 bases and J 8 bases; nucleotides not matched to a gene: 9. This CDR3 contains 13 residues. Per germline, CDR1 MDHEN and CDR2 SYDVKM. The CDR3 DNA reads TGTGCCAGCACCGTCTCCGGACAGGGCGAAGCTTTCTTT. It is translated as CASTVSGQGEAFF.

The chain uses TRBV2 and TRBJ2-3, with unresolved D. This CDR3 has 15 amino acids. The V gene lost 1 base and the J gene lost 1 base, with 9 bases spanning the gap. Germline V gives CDR1 SNHLY, CDR2 FYNNEI. The DNA for the CDR3 is TGTGCCAGCAGTGAAGGTTTGCTGGGCACAGATACGCAGTATTTT. Protein: CASSEGLLGTDTQYF.

The CDR3 sequence is CASSQMVGEQGSPLHF. In DNA, the CDR3 is TGTGCCAGCAGCCAGATGGTGGGGGAGCAGGGTTCACCCCTCCACTTT. This chain connects TRBV4-2 to TRBJ1-6; a weak D match, TRBD1 (5 bases). Germline V gives CDR1 LGHNA, CDR2 YNFKEQ. This CDR3 comprises 16 residues. V lost 3 bases to trimming and J lost 9 bases, with 18 bases between them.

This chain uses TRBV11-3 with TRBJ2-3, with D possibly matching TRBD2 (6 bases). CDR1 and CDR2 (germline): SGHNT, YENEEA. The CDR3 is 17 residues long. The ends were cut back, 6 bases at V and 2 bases at J, with 21 bases in the middle. CDR3: CASSLGRREIDTDTQYF. In nucleotides, the CDR3 is TGTGCCAGCAGTCTTGGGAGGAGGGAAATAGACACAGATACGCAGTATTTT. Complete variable domain (other parts from reference TRBV11-3 and TRBJ2-3): EAGVVQSPRYKIIEKKQPVAFWCNPISGHNTLYWYLQNLGQGPELLIRYENEEAVDDSQLPKDRFSAERLKGVDSTLKIQPAELGDSAVYLCASSLGRREIDTDTQYFGPGTRLTVL.

This clonotype has just one count. The chain couples TRBV19 to TRBJ2-5, with D perhaps matching TRBD1 (6 bases). The CDR3 runs to 15 residues. Trimming removed 5 bases from V and 5 bases from J, with 18 bases in between. Germline CDR1 reads LNHDA; CDR2 reads SQIVND (reference sequence). The CDR3 loop is CASSVGAGRTETQYF. The CDR3 DNA reads as TGTGCCAGTAGTGTGGGGGCAGGACGGACGGAGACCCAGTACTTC.

V gene TRBV2 combines with J gene TRBJ1-5; 7 bases are shared with TRBD1. With 4 bases clipped from V and 2 bases from J, the junction kept 5 bases outside the gene matches. Germline CDR1 is SNHLY and CDR2 is FYNNEI. The CDR3 runs to 15 residues. In nucleotides, the CDR3 is TGTGCCAGCAGTGTGGCCAGGGGGGGCAATCAGCCCCAGCATTTT. Its translation is CASSVARGGNQPQHF.

CDR3 coding DNA: TGTGCCTGGAGTGATGGAGTTTGGGGGAACACCATATATTTT. This codes for CAWSDGVWGNTIYF. The V gene is TRBV30, the J gene TRBJ1-3, with a tentative D call TRBD1 (5 bases). V was cut by 1 base and J by 7 bases, with 14 bases left in between. Germline V gene sequence: CDR1 GTSNPN, CDR2 SVGIG (reference sequence). This CDR3 has 14 amino acids.

The chain joins TRBV27 to TRBJ2-5; 9 bases match TRBD2. CDR1 and CDR2 from the germline V gene are MNHEY and SMNVEV (reference sequence). Trimming cost V 4 bases and J 2 bases; bases outside gene matches: 11. CDR3 length equals 17 residues. CDR3 amino acids: CASSSPLGSGRQETQYF. In DNA, the CDR3 is TGTGCCAGCAGTTCCCCTCTGGGTAGCGGGAGACAAGAGACCCAGTACTTC.

In this sample, this clonotype turned up a few times. This sequence joins TRBV7-2 and TRBJ2-5, with 8 bases aligning to TRBD1. With 0 bases clipped from V and 2 bases from J, the junction kept 2 bases outside the gene matches. The CDR3 sequence is 15 residues long. Germline V gene data show CDR1 as SGHTA and CDR2 as FQGNSA. The CDR3 sequence is CASSLARGLQETQYF. DNA for the CDR3: TGTGCCAGCAGCTTAGCCAGGGGGCTTCAAGAGACCCAGTACTTC.

The chain joins TRBV28 to TRBJ1-6; TRBD1 is a possible D gene (5 bases). The germline V gene encodes CDR1 MDHEN and CDR2 SYDVKM. The CDR3 loop spans 14 amino acids. V shed 7 bases and J shed 10 bases, with 17 bases lying between them. The CDR3 loop is CASKDTPRGSPLHF. The CDR3 DNA reads TGTGCCAGCAAAGACACCCCTCGGGGCTCACCCCTCCACTTT. The variable domain in full, with the rest retrieved from reference TRBV28 and TRBJ1-6, is DVKVTQSSRYLVKRTGEKVFLECVQDMDHENMFWYRQDPGLGLRLIYFSYDVKMKEKGDIPEGYSVSREKKERFSLILESASTNQTSMYLCASKDTPRGSPLHFGNGTRLTVT.

The chain couples TRBV7-2 to TRBJ2-1; 7 nucleotides agree with TRBD2. CDR1 and CDR2 from the germline V gene are SGHTA and FQGNSA. The CDR3 covers 14 residues. V lost 1 base to trimming and J lost 7 bases; unmatched junction nucleotides: 4. As DNA, the CDR3 is TGTGCCAGCAGCTTAGTCGGGCGGGAGAATGAGCAGTTCTTC. As protein: CASSLVGRENEQFF.

The CDR3 coding sequence is TGTGCCAGCACCATCTACCCTAGCGGGAGCGATGAGCAGTTCTTC. Amino acids: CASTIYPSGSDEQFF. This rearrangement joins TRBV12-3 or TRBV12-4 to TRBJ2-1, with 10 bases aligning to TRBD2. The CDR3 is 15 residues long. Trimming took 7 bases from V and 8 from J; bases not matched to a gene: 11.

The chain links TRBV19 to TRBJ2-2; D possibly matches TRBD1 or TRBD2 (5 bases each). Germline V gene data show CDR1 as LNHDA and CDR2 as SQIVND (reference sequence). Between the trimmed V and J ends, which lost 5 bases and 3 bases, there was a span of 16 bases. This CDR3 spans 16 amino acids. The CDR3 bases are TGTGCCAGTAGTCCAGCTTGGGGGTCCGACACCGGGGAGCTGTTTTTT. Residues: CASSPAWGSDTGELFF.

This clonotype has a handful of counts. The chain employs TRBV6-2 or TRBV6-3 and TRBJ1-5; D is perhaps TRBD1 (5 bases). The CDR3 has 14 residues. Trimming shortened V by 7 bases and J by 6 bases, and 16 bases separated the two germline ends. From germline, CDR1 is MNHEY and CDR2 SVGEGT. The CDR3 sequence is CASNPTRDGQPQHF. CDR3 DNA sequence: TGTGCCAGCAACCCCACCAGGGACGGTCAGCCCCAGCATTTT.

The DNA of the CDR3 is TGCAGTGCCAACCATCGGGACAGTTGGAATTCACCCCTCCACTTT. This sequence encodes CSANHRDSWNSPLHF. The chain combines TRBV20-1 with TRBJ1-6; 7 bases are shared with TRBD1. The CDR3 consists of 15 residues. The germline V gene encodes CDR1 DFQATT and CDR2 SNEGSKA (reference sequence). J gave up 7 bases and V 6 bases, and 12 bases lay outside the gene matches.

The rearrangement joins TRBV4-3 to TRBJ2-7; D uncertain. Per the germline V gene, CDR1 is LGHNA and CDR2 is YSLEER. There are 11 residues in the CDR3. Trimming removed 3 bases at V and 4 bases at J, with 4 bases between. Here the CDR3 reads CASSHGYEQYF. CDR3 in DNA: TGCGCCAGCAGCCACGGATACGAGCAGTACTTC.

The genes are TRBV12-3 or TRBV12-4 and TRBJ1-6, with D maybe TRBD1 (5 bases). This CDR3 has 14 amino acids. The germline V and J ends were trimmed by 6 bases and 14 bases, with 20 bases remaining between them. For the CDR3, the DNA is TGTGCCAGCAGCCATTGGGACCGGGAATCTGCCCTCCACTTT. The encoded protein is CASSHWDRESALHF.

The rearrangement links TRBV6-5 to TRBJ2-2; 7 nucleotides align to TRBD1. The CDR3 runs to 15 residues. CDR1 and CDR2 (germline): MNHEY, SVGAGI. Trimming cost V 2 bases and J 3 bases; bases outside gene matches: 3. The CDR3 nucleotides are TGTGCCAGCAGTTACAACAGGGGAGACACCGGGGAGCTGTTTTTT. Amino acids: CASSYNRGDTGELFF.

Only a few counts were recorded for this clonotype. This sequence joins TRBV10-3 and TRBJ1-5, with D maybe TRBD1 (5 bases). From germline, CDR1 is ENHRY and CDR2 SYGVKD. The CDR3 has 13 residues. The germline V and J ends were trimmed by 7 bases and 0 bases, with 7 bases remaining between them. The DNA of the CDR3 is TGTGCCATCAAGGACAATAGCAATCAGCCCCAGCATTTT. It is translated as CAIKDNSNQPQHF.

The chain combines TRBV6-2 or TRBV6-3 with TRBJ1-1; 9 positions match TRBD1. The germline gives CDR1 MNHEY, CDR2 SVGEGT. This CDR3 region has 13 residues. Losses at the gene ends were 6 bases for V and 4 bases for J; bases not matched to a gene: 3. The CDR3 reads CASRGTGSTEAFF. In DNA, the CDR3 is TGTGCCAGCAGGGGGACAGGGAGCACTGAAGCTTTCTTT.

The chain employs TRBV12-3 or TRBV12-4 and TRBJ1-3; no firm D call. The CDR3 loop spans 14 amino acids. Trimming removed 6 bases from V and 0 bases from J, with 9 bases in between. CDR3 residues: CASSLTSSGNTIYF. Here the CDR3 DNA reads TGTGCCAGCAGCCTGACATCCTCTGGAAACACCATATATTTT.

The chain links TRBV6-1 to TRBJ1-5, with D maybe TRBD1 (6 bases). This CDR3 has 15 residues. Germline assignment: CDR1 MNHNS and CDR2 SASEGT. V was shortened by 4 bases and J by 3 bases, with 13 bases between the two germline ends. The chain's CDR3 is CASSGRQALNQPQHF. In nucleotides, the CDR3 is TGTGCCAGCAGTGGAAGACAGGCCCTCAATCAGCCCCAGCATTTT.

The V call is TRBV7-8, the J call TRBJ2-4; 9 bases agree with TRBD2. Germline loops: CDR1 SGHVS, CDR2 FQNEAQ. This CDR3 contains 15 residues. The J segment lost 2 bases and the V segment lost 4 bases, leaving 3 bases of the junction unmatched. CDR3 sequence reads: CASSYSGSTKNIQYF. CDR3 nucleotide sequence: TGTGCCAGCAGCTATAGCGGGAGTACCAAAAACATTCAGTACTTC. Together with reference TRBV7-8 and TRBJ2-4, the CDR3 gives the full variable domain: GAGVSQSPRYKVAKRGQDVALRCDPISGHVSLFWYQQALGQGPEFLTYFQNEAQLDKSGLPSDRFFAERPEGSVSTLKIQRTQQEDSAVYLCASSYSGSTKNIQYFGAGTRLSVL.

This chain links TRBV7-2 with TRBJ1-1, with D maybe TRBD1 (6 bases). The CDR3 loop spans 13 amino acids. The V gene lost 3 bases and the J gene lost 2 bases, with 7 bases spanning the gap. Germline V gene lookup returns CDR1 SGHTA and CDR2 FQGNSA. CDR3 residues: CASSLDSNTEAFF. CDR3 bases: TGTGCCAGCAGCTTGGACAGCAACACTGAAGCTTTCTTT.